This T cell receptor (beta chain) emerged from a study of cytomegalovirus exposure and HLA in healthy donors (TCRdb year 2017). In terms of the full investigation: An earlier analysis of approximately 640 of the donors reported about 250 Gb of sequence data and 100 million to 140 million unique TCR beta sequences from about 179 million T cells. An early release that covered about 600 HLA-typed donors contained around 300 gigabases of sequencing data and tens of millions of unique TCR sequences. Of the roughly 400 genotyped donors, 65% to 90% fell in the genetic ancestry cluster associated with self-reported Caucasian donors. The study aimed to test whether signatures of past pathogen exposure could be identified by cataloging public T cell receptors. The T cell repertoires of 666 subjects were profiled by immunosequencing and related to cytomegalovirus serostatus. Besides the first cohort of roughly 660 subjects, a separate validation cohort made up of 95 to 150 different subjects was used. To predict cytomegalovirus infection status, the study brought together high-throughput TCR immunosequencing, statistical association of individual TCRs with disease status, and machine learning. A later analysis re-analyzed previously published TCR beta repertoires from roughly 690 donors and added high-resolution HLA genotyping to study TCR occurrence patterns. The later analysis used no new phenotypic data to find candidate immune exposures, relying instead on TCR beta sequences and their occurrence across donors. In an earlier analysis of more than 550 of the donors, high-throughput TCR beta sequencing was used to judge whether each TCR beta V gene segment behaved as functional or pseudogenic. Donor age, sex, ethnicity and CMV serostatus were collected together with the repertoire data. A later genetic analysis took genome-wide SNP genotypes for about three fifths of the 666 donors and used that subset as a discovery cohort. All discovery cohort repertoires had been generated using a single sequencing platform. Both class I and class II loci were covered by HLA typing, at four-digit resolution. The number of donors typed differed by locus, with roughly 620-630 for A, B, C, DRB1 and DQB1, roughly 520 for DQA1, some 570 for DPA1, and under 490 for DPB1. Several DR-DQ haplotypes were handled as single units for association and clustering because linkage in the cohort was strong. On average, over 200,000 unique TCR beta nucleotide sequences were sequenced per donor among 398 genotyped donors of the cohort, with roughly a sixth of those sequences being non-productive.

To prepare the library, the immunoSEQ multiplex PCR assay was applied. For the multiplex PCR, a mixture combining 60 forward primers for TCR Vbeta segments and 13 reverse primers for TCR Jbeta segments was used. The CDR3 region of rearranged TCR beta genes was amplified from genomic DNA with a multiplex PCR assay. The Illumina HiSeq System was used to sequence the amplified TCR beta libraries as 87-base-pair reads. Per the source publication's procedure: A later analysis tallied around 80 million unique TCR beta chains across the 600 to 700 repertoires, and around 12 million of those chains were shared by two or more donors. Raw reads were error-corrected and collapsed into unique sequences with a nearest-neighbor algorithm that merged closely related sequences to remove PCR and sequencing errors. CDR3 sequences were aligned to IMGT reference sequences to assign V, D and J gene segments. For a sequence to be retained, at least a six-nucleotide match to both a V gene segment and a J gene segment was required. A rearrangement was called productive if the CDR3 had no stop codons and remained in frame with V and J, and every other rearrangement was called non-productive. Following IMGT convention, CDR3 was defined as the stretch from the second conserved V-encoded cysteine to the conserved J-encoded phenylalanine. In an earlier analysis of just under 600 of the donors, sequences lacking an unambiguous match to a single V gene segment were excluded. In an earlier analysis of approximately 550 of the donors, V segments were called functional above 56.7% productive rearrangements and were called segregating when the between-donor standard deviation exceeded 5%. A statistical classification framework was built to diagnose cytomegalovirus status from the catalog of TCR beta chain sequences. V and J gene assignment, in a later analysis, came from comparing TCR nucleotide sequences with IMGT/GENE-DB human TR gene sequences. Using the TCRdist pipeline, a later analysis assigned CDR3 sequences along with most-parsimonious VDJ recombination scenarios. A later analysis defined each TCR beta chain by its CDR3 amino acid sequence plus V-gene family, and excluded reads lacking a unique V-gene family. In a later analysis, around 650 highly shared, low-generation-probability nucleotide sequences were removed to address suspected cross-contamination and a sequencing artifact. In a later analysis, a clonal expansion index for each public chain was calculated from normalized within-repertoire ranks of inferred template counts. In a later analysis, generation probabilities were computed using a VDJ recombination model fitted to out-of-frame rearrangements, and the results were checked against IGoR. In a later analysis, hypergeometric tests were used to score TCR-TCR, TCR-HLA and TCR-CMV co-occurrence, with a repertoire-size bias correction applied to TCR pairs. A later analysis estimated false discovery rates by permuting HLA or CMV assignments 20 times. In a later analysis, co-occurring TCRs were grouped using DBSCAN, and TCRdist sequence similarity was added for clustering within HLA-allele-positive subsets. For co-occurrence clustering, repertoires with fewer than 30,000 or more than 120,000 public chains were excluded, along with five or six repertoires with anomalous nucleotide sharing. TCRdb carries this immuneACCESS record with in-frame sequences only. Its versions omit some clonotypes, under half of them owing to an unresolved V gene in the studies checked, with the rest unexplained. That table furnishes V, J and clone size, whereas the DNA furnished D and trimming. For this sample the table gives nearly 110,000 clones, of which about 64% were detected only once. Clones ranked in the top ten supply 2.5% to 3.5% of the sample.

Overall results and qualifications from the work: Broadly in line with IMGT annotations, most TCR beta V segments showed up in productive rearrangements about 90% or about 30% of the time in an earlier analysis of around 600 of the donors. Three of the identified cytomegalovirus-associated TCR beta chains were confirmed in vitro to be specific for cytomegalovirus antigens. Specific HLA alleles were associated with some 15,000 TCR beta sequences at a false discovery rate of 0.05 in a later analysis. In the study, 164 TCR beta chains were listed as associated with cytomegalovirus. Presence/absence analyses assumed roughly uniform sequencing depth across donors, an assumption that may not hold. Correlated functional status among segregating V segments might be attributable to linkage disequilibrium, but an unknown experimental factor could not be ruled out. According to a later analysis, TCR association rates differed among HLA loci, with DRB1 alleles showing the most associated TCRs and HLA-C alleles showing the fewest. The cohort was sequenced for TCR beta chains only, and without alpha or paired-chain data the features that could be detected were limited. In a later analysis, several top co-occurrence clusters were reported to appear linked to parvovirus B19, influenza, CMV and Epstein-Barr virus. Most TCR sequences were observed very rarely across donors, whereas some public TCRs were present in many individuals. In both the original and validation cohorts, the classifier was reported to diagnose cytomegalovirus status with high specificity and sensitivity. Because the 87-base-pair reads could not distinguish some IMGT-functional V segments, including TRBV6-2 and TRBV6-3, those segments were excluded. For the cohort, immune exposure information was limited to CMV serostatus. A further reported finding was that TCR beta sequences accurately predicted the HLA-A and HLA-B alleles for most subjects in the first cohort. When HLA alleles, especially DR and DQ, strongly co-occurred, attributing TCR associations to individual alleles was difficult. A later analysis found that HLA-associated TCR beta chains were more clonally expanded and had lower generation probabilities than equally common non-associated chains. A cluster of highly shared sequence variants was judged likely to represent a technical artifact of the sequencing pipeline. Because HLA typing was missing for some donors at each locus, association tests included only the typed subset. Compared with the roughly 670-donor mean, donors in an Asian-associated ancestry cluster had fewer N-insertions in productive TCRs, according to a later genetic analysis. Because counts were too low, seventeen rarely observed V segments, including chromosome 9 orphons, were excluded from the earlier analysis of some 590 of the donors. The authors suggested that the approach could potentially be generalized to other disease states and immunological phenotypes. A later analysis found that most CMV-associated TCR beta chains appeared HLA-restricted, with HLA associations seemingly driven largely by CMV exposure. A later genetic analysis associated a missense DCLRE1C variant with V-gene and J-gene trimming of TCR beta chains, and an independent cohort replicated the association.

About this clone: Its target antigen remains unknown. No quality values exist for individual bases; no much larger clone is one base distant.

The CDR3 contains 13 residues, cysteine and phenylalanine counted. The kept DNA is CDR3 alone, 39 bases in frame from the first base. The germline V gene encodes CDR1 SGHTA and CDR2 FQGNSA. V and J lose 5 bases and 8 bases, and a span of 13 bases separates them. In total, over 600 healthy bone marrow donors made up the cohort. At the time of sampling, every cohort member was nominally healthy, though immune exposures that went unrecorded were likely present. The donor was CMV seronegative and belonged to the group of 320 or so seronegative cohort members. A peripheral blood sample was provided by each donor, and peripheral blood mononuclear cells were used for TCR beta sequencing. Genomic DNA extraction from the blood cell samples was performed with the Qiagen DNeasy Blood Extraction Kit.

This TCR derives from a female donor in good health and CMV-seronegative. The rearranged segments are TRBV7-2 and TRBJ1-3; the D gene is perhaps TRBD1, on 5 matching bases. Sequencing was done on a sample of PBMCs. In nucleotide form, the sequence is TGTGCCAGCAGCCTACCCCGGGGGGACACCATATATTTT. This codes for CASSLPRGDTIYF. The full variable domain, completed from the reference TRBV7-2 and TRBJ1-3 proteins outside the CDR3, reads GAGVSQSPSNKVTEKGKDVELRCDPISGHTALYWYRQSLGQGLEFLIYFQGNSAPDKSGLPSDRFSAERTGGSVSTLTIQRTQQEDSAVYLCASSLPRGDTIYFGEGSWLTVV.